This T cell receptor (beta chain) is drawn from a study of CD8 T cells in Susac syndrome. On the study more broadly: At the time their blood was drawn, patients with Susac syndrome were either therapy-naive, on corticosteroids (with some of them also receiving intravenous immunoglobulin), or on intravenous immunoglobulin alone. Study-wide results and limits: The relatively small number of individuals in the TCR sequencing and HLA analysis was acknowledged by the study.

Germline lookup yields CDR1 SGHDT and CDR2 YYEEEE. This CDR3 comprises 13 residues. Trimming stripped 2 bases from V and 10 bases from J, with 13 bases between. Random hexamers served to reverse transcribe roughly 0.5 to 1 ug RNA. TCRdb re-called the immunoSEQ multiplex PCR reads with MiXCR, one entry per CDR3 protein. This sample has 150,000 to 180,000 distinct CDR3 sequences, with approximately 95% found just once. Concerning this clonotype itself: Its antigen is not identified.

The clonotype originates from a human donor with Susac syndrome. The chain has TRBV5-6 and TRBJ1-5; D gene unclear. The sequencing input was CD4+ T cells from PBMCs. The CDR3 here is CASSFSRSGPQHF. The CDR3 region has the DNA TGTGCCAGCAGCTTTTCCAGGTCAGGCCCCCAGCATTTT.